This T cell receptor beta chain was profiled in a study of molecular identifiers for immune sequencing clone quantification. This clonotype came up many times. TCRdb re-derived calls from the PCR reads in MiXCR, one entry per CDR3 protein. Of 350,000 or so distinct CDR3 sequences in the sample, about 21% are singletons; the top ten hold under 0.95%. Trimming stripped 0 bases from V and 5 bases from J, with 8 bases between. Looked up from germline, CDR1 is ENHRY and CDR2 is SYGVKD. This CDR3 has 13 amino acids. The sequence came from a human donor in good health. Some libraries in this study had Jurkat cell RNA spiked in. The chain carries TRBV10-3 and TRBJ2-7; the D is unclear. Sequences were obtained from naive CD8+ T cells from blood, with Jurkat cell RNA spiked in. The subset: FACS-sorted CD8+CD4-CCR7+CD45RA+ naive T cells. This CDR3 is CAISESGYHEQYF. CDR3 nucleotides: TGTGCCATCAGTGAGTCGGGGTACCACGAGCAGTACTTC.